This T cell receptor beta chain was retrieved from a study of T cell responses to AZD1222 COVID-19 vaccine. Study-wide results and caveats: The study found vaccine-associated CD4 TCRs spanning spike, dominant at 160-218 and 743-854. Spike-specific TCR breadth and depth grew following two AZD1222 doses. Seropositive status at baseline applied to only five to seven AZD1222 recipients.

On this clone itself: Antigen specificity is unknown.

TCRdb's copy holds only in-frame clones and misses some; the assay was immunoSEQ multiplex PCR. The sample includes tens of thousands of clones, 75% to 95% of them seen just once. V was shortened by 5 bases and J by 2 bases, with 8 bases between the two germline ends. The CDR3 has 13 residues. The specimen comprised peripheral blood, sampled on day 0 of MenACWY control vaccination. The source of this sequence is an adult in good health. The rearrangement uses TRBV12-3 or TRBV12-4 and TRBJ2-3, with a weak D call TRBD1 (6 bases). CDR3 residues: CASSQGNTDTQYF. As DNA, the CDR3 is TGTGCCAGCAGTCAGGGGAACACAGATACGCAGTATTTT.